This note documents a single T cell receptor beta chain sequence. Its antigen remains unknown. These data come from a study of T cell responses to AZD1222 COVID-19 vaccine. Overall study context: Second-dose intervals of approximately 4 or approximately 12 weeks were pooled.

Whole-study results and caveats: The donor group comprised mostly white British people and more females; the analysis possibly underestimated clonal diversity. An increase in Spike-specific TCR breadth and depth was observed after two AZD1222 doses. Baseline serology detected seropositivity in only six AZD1222 recipients.

The data were produced by immunoSEQ multiplex PCR, yet TCRdb's version contains in-frame clones alone and is incomplete. The sample comprises about 86,000 clones, roughly 86% of which are singletons, and about 6% rests with the top ten. The germline V gene has CDR1 SGHAT and CDR2 FQDESV (reference sequence). V dropped 3 bases and J dropped 4 bases, with 4 bases sitting between them. The CDR3 loop spans 13 amino acids. The material sequenced was peripheral blood, taken on day 0 of AZD1222 vaccination. This chain links TRBV11-1 with TRBJ2-6; D is unclear. The TCR was taken from an adult in good health. CDR3 protein: CASSLPGANVLTF. The CDR3 coding sequence is TGTGCCAGCAGCTTGCCGGGGGCCAACGTCCTGACTTTC.